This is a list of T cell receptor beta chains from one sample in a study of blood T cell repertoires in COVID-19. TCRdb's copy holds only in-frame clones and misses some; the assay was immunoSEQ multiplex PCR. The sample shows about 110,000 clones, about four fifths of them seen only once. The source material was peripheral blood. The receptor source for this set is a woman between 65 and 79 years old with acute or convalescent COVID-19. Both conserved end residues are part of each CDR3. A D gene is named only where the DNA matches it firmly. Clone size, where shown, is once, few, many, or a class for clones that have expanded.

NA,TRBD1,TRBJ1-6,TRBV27,TGTGCCAGCAGTCCCCGGGACAGCAATAATTCACCCCTCCACTTT,CASSPRDSNNSPLHF
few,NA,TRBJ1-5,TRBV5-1,TGCGCCAGCAGCTTAGGGGTCAATCAGCCCCAGCATTTT,CASSLGVNQPQHF
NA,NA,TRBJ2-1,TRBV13,TGTGCCAGCAGCTTAGCGGGTGGCAATGAGCAGTTCTTC,CASSLAGGNEQFF
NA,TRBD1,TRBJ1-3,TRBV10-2,TGCGCCAGCAGTGACTTTGGCAGGGGGGACACCATATATTTT,CASSDFGRGDTIYF
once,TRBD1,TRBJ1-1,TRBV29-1,TGCAGCGTTGAAGATCGTGGGACAGGAGACACTGAAGCTTTCTTT,CSVEDRGTGDTEAFF
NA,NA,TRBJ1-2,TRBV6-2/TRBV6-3,TGTGCCAGCAGCAAAACAAGACTCGACTATGGCTACACCTTC,CASSKTRLDYGYTF
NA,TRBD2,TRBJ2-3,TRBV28,TGTGCCAGCACGGGGGGGCTCGCAGATACGCAGTATTTT,CASTGGLADTQYF
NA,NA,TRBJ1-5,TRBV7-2,TGTGCCAGCAGCTTAGGCAGGGCCGGCAATCAGCCCCAGCATTTT,CASSLGRAGNQPQHF
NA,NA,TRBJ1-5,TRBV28,TGTGCCAGCAGTACAGGTGTCCCCAATCAGCCCCAGCATTTT,CASSTGVPNQPQHF
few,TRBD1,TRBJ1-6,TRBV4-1,TGCGCCAGCAGCCAGCTTGGACAGGTTAGGGGCTCACCCCTCCACTTT,CASSQLGQVRGSPLHF
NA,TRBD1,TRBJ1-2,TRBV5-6,TGTGCCAGCAGCTTGGGACAGGGGAGTCATGGCTACACCTTC,CASSLGQGSHGYTF
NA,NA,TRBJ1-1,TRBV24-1,TGTGCCACCAGTGATACAGGGCGTGGAACTGAAGCTTTCTTT,CATSDTGRGTEAFF
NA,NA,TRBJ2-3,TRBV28,TGTGCCAGCAGTCCGTCCTACCTTAGCACAGATACGCAGTATTTT,CASSPSYLSTDTQYF
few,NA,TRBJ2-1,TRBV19,TGTGCCAGTAGTATAGATCTGGGGGGTGAGCAGTTCTTC,CASSIDLGGEQFF
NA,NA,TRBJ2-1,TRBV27,TGTGCCAGCAGTTCCTTTGGACTCCATGAGCAGTTCTTC,CASSSFGLHEQFF
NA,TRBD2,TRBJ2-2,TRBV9,TGTGCCTCCGGGGGGTTTACCGGGGAGCTGTTTTTT,CASGGFTGELFF
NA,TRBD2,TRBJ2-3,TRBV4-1,TGCGCCAGCAGGCGTTCGGGACTAGCGGACACAGATACGCAGTATTTT,CASRRSGLADTDTQYF
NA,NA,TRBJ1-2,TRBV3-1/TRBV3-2,TGTGCCAGCAGCCAAGACGCGGTGGGAGGCAACTATGGCTACACCTTC,CASSQDAVGGNYGYTF
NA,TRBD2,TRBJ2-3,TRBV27,TGTGCCAGCAGTTTATCGCCCGATAGCGGGGGAGCCCAAGATACGCAGTATTTT,CASSLSPDSGGAQDTQYF
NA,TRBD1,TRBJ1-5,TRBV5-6,TGTGCCAGCAGCTTATGGGATGCTACGACAGGGGGGACTTTTCAGCCCCAGCATTTT,CASSLWDATTGGTFQPQHF
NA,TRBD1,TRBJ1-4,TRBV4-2,TGTGCCAGCAGCCAAGTTCGGGGACAGATCAGTGAAAAACTGTTTTTT,CASSQVRGQISEKLFF
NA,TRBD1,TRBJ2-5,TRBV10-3,TGTGCCATCAGTGAGTTAGGACAGGGAAAAAAAGAGACCCAGTACTTC,CAISELGQGKKETQYF
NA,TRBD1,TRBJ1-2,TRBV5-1,TGCGCCAGCAGCTCGCAGGGGGCGTATGGCTACACCTTC,CASSSQGAYGYTF
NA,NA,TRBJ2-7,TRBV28,TGTGCCAGCAGTTCGATCATCACCGGGATATCCTACGAGCAGTACTTC,CASSSIITGISYEQYF
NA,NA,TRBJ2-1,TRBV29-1,TGCAGCGCGGGGGCAGGCCGCTACAATGAGCAGTTCTTC,CSAGAGRYNEQFF
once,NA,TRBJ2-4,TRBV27,TGTGCCAGCAGGGGGGCTCGGGGCAAAAACATTCAGTACTTC,CASRGARGKNIQYF
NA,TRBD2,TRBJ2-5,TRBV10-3,TGTGCCATCAGTGGCGGGACTAGCGAGACCCAGTACTTC,CAISGGTSETQYF
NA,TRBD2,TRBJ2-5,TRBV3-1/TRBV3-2,TGTGCCAGCAGCCAGTCGCGGGGGGGGACCCAGTACTTC,CASSQSRGGTQYF
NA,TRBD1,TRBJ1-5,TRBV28,TGTGCCAGCAGTAGCAGGGGGCTTAGCAATCAGCCCCAGCATTTT,CASSSRGLSNQPQHF
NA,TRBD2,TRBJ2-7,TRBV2,TGTGCCAGCGGACTTAACGCAGCGGGGGAGCAGTACTTC,CASGLNAAGEQYF
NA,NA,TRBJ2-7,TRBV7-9,TGTGCCAGCAGCTTCGGACAGGGAGGGTACGAGCAGTACTTC,CASSFGQGGYEQYF
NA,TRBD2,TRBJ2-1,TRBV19,TGTGCCAGTAGTAGACTAGCGGGAGATTTAAATGAGCAGTTCTTC,CASSRLAGDLNEQFF
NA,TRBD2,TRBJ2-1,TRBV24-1,TGTGCCACCAGTGACCTTGCAAGTCCTAGCGGGGGCCGCAGTGAGCAGTTCTTC,CATSDLASPSGGRSEQFF
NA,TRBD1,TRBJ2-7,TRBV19,TGTGCCAGTAGTTCGTCACAGGGGAAAGGGGGCGAGCAGTACTTC,CASSSSQGKGGEQYF
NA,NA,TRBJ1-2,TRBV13,TGTGCCAGCAGCTTAGGAGGGGATCATGGCTACACCTTC,CASSLGGDHGYTF
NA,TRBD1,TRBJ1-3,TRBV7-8,TGTGCCAGCAGCCCCGGGAGGGGGCTGGGAAACACCATATATTTT,CASSPGRGLGNTIYF
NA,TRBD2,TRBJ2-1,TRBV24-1,TGTGCCACCAGTGATCCGGGACTAGCGGGGGACAATGAGCAGTTCTTC,CATSDPGLAGDNEQFF
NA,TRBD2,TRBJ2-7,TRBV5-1,TGCGCCAGCAGCGGAGCGGGAGGGGCGGGCGAGCAGTACTTC,CASSGAGGAGEQYF
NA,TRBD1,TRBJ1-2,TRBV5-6,TGTGCCAGCAGCTACGGGACAGGGATCGGTGGCTACACCTTC,CASSYGTGIGGYTF
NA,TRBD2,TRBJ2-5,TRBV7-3,TGTGCCAGCAGCCGAAGGGAGGGGGAGACCCAGTACTTC,CASSRREGETQYF
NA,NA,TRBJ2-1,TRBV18,TGTGCCAGCTCACCACAGGAGTTACTTAACTACAATGAGCAGTTCTTC,CASSPQELLNYNEQFF
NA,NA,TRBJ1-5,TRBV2,TGTGCCAGCAGTGCCGGGACAACTAGCAATCAGCCCCAGCATTTT,CASSAGTTSNQPQHF
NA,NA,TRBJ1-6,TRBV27,TGTGCCAGCAGGGGGTTGGGGGGGTTCGGTTCACCCCTCCACTTT,CASRGLGGFGSPLHF
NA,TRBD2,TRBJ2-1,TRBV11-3,TGTGCCAGCAGCTTAGGGTTGCGGGGGGGGAATGAGCAGTTCTTC,CASSLGLRGGNEQFF
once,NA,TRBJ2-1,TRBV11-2,TGTGCCAGCAGCTTAGTGTCTTACAATGAGCAGTTCTTC,CASSLVSYNEQFF
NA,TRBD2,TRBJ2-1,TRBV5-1,TGCGCCAGCAGCTTACTAGCGGGAGTCTACAATGAGCAGTTCTTC,CASSLLAGVYNEQFF
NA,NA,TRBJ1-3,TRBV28,TGTGCCAGCAGCCGATGGGGGGGCCGCTCTGGAAACACCATATATTTT,CASSRWGGRSGNTIYF
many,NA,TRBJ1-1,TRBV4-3,TGCGCCAGCAGCCAAGTTGGAGTGGTCACTGAAGCTTTCTTT,CASSQVGVVTEAFF
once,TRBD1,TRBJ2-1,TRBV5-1,TGCGCCAGCAACCCCTCCGGGACAGTCATTATCAATGAGCAGTTCTTC,CASNPSGTVIINEQFF